These 6 T cell receptor beta chains share one sample of origin, sequenced in a study of post-analysis software for immune sequencing data. Study-level results: The study found TRBV5-6, TRBV5-1 and TRBV20-1 among a few TRBV segments more frequent in patients than controls.

These receptors lack a known antigen. Built from TCR beta cDNA, the libraries had unique molecular identifiers in them. TCRdb re-called the PCR reads through MiXCR, storing one row per CDR3 protein. Of over 700,000 distinct CDR3 sequences listed, around 27% are singletons. The sequenced sample consisted of blood. These receptor sequences come from a girl under 18 with multiple sclerosis.

This chain links TRBV20-1 with TRBJ1-1; 10 bases map to TRBD1. Germline CDR1 DFQATT, CDR2 SNEGSKA (reference sequence). The CDR3 extends over 14 amino acids. Trimming cost V 5 bases and J 11 bases; bases outside gene matches: 14. DNA for the CDR3: TGCAGTGCTGGGGACAGGGGCCCGGGACCGCGGGCTTTCTTT. It is translated as CSAGDRGPGPRAFF.

The V and J genes are TRBV20-1 and TRBJ2-1, with 7 bases lining up with TRBD1. CDR3 length equals 14 residues. CDR1 is DFQATT and CDR2 is SNEGSKA in the germline V gene (reference sequence). V lost 6 bases, J lost 4 bases, and 9 bases stayed unmatched. The CDR3 region has the DNA TGCAGTGCCACTCACGGACAGGTATACAATGAGCAGTTCTTC. Protein product: CSATHGQVYNEQFF.

The rearrangement links TRBV6-5 to TRBJ1-6; 9 positions match TRBD1. The junction had 6 bases not matched to a gene; V was cut back by 2 bases and J by 7 bases. The CDR3 has 16 amino acids. The germline V gene encodes CDR1 MNHEY and CDR2 SVGAGI. The CDR3 DNA reads TGTGCCAGCAGTTACACACCGGGACAGGGCAATTCACCCCTCCACTTT. Residues: CASSYTPGQGNSPLHF.

The rearrangement links TRBV19 to TRBJ2-1, with D perhaps matching TRBD1 (6 bases). Germline V lookup: CDR1 LNHDA, CDR2 SQIVND (reference sequence). This CDR3 region has 15 residues. Trimming removed 5 bases at V and 8 bases at J, with 19 bases between. In nucleotides, the CDR3 is TGTGCCAGTAGTCTACGGGACACGGTTTTCGATGAGCAGTTCTTC. Amino acid sequence: CASSLRDTVFDEQFF.

The chain recombines TRBV5-4 with TRBJ2-5, with 9 bases lining up with TRBD2. TRBJ2-7 explains the end of the DNA better; the J call may be wrong. The germline V gene encodes CDR1 SGHNT and CDR2 YYREEE (reference sequence). The CDR3 is 15 residues long. CDR3 amino acids: CASSLAFVSGSEQYF. The CDR3 DNA reads as TGTGCCAGCAGCTTGGCCTTTGTTAGCGGGAGCGAGCAGTACTTC.

This clonotype was found once. The V call is TRBV12-5, the J call TRBJ2-1; possible D gene TRBD2, 5 bases. This CDR3 has 11 amino acids. The germline CDR1 and CDR2 sequences are LGHNT and FRNRAP. DNA of the CDR3: TGTGCCCTGAGGGCTGGCAATGAGCAGTTCTTC. Encoded protein: CALRAGNEQFF.